Included here is one T cell receptor (beta chain) sequence, with context. Its antigen is as yet unknown. Combined were second doses at about 4 or about 12 weeks. This record belongs to a study of T cell responses to AZD1222 COVID-19 vaccine. Study conclusions and caveats: Nearly half of the spike-specific TCRs reportedly recognize variant regions that carry no mutations. Mostly white British, mostly female donors; authors suggested clonal diversity may be underestimated. Baseline seropositivity occurred in only a handful of AZD1222 recipients.

Method: immunoSEQ multiplex PCR; TCRdb's copy keeps in-frame clones and lacks some. Among fewer than 130,000 clones listed, 87% were seen once. V was shortened by 1 base and J by 7 bases, with 23 bases between the two germline ends. CDR1 is MDHEN, CDR2 SYDVKM, per germline. The CDR3 spans 18 residues. The receptor was derived from an adult who received the AZD1222 COVID-19 vaccine. This chain links TRBV28 with TRBJ1-5; D is possibly TRBD1 (5 bases). The sequencing used peripheral blood, collected 28 days after the second AZD1222 dose. The CDR3 sequence: CASSLFWGVDTTTQPQHF. The CDR3 nucleotides read TGTGCCAGCAGTTTATTTTGGGGGGTTGATACTACCACCCAGCCCCAGCATTTT.